Each of the 26 T cell receptor beta chains below was sequenced from the same sample in a study of blood T cell repertoires in COVID-19. Assay used: immunoSEQ multiplex PCR; TCRdb lists only in-frame clones, some missing. The repertoire holds around 150,000 clones, with about nine tenths as singletons. Sample: peripheral blood. These receptors all stem from a man in his sixties with active or convalescent COVID-19.

This clone was recorded only once. The chain links TRBV3-1 (or the pseudogene TRBV3-2) to TRBJ2-1, with D possibly matching TRBD1 (6 bases). V dropped 4 bases and J dropped 2 bases, with 12 bases sitting between them. The CDR3 extends over 15 amino acids. CDR1 and CDR2 (germline): LGHDT, YNNKEL (reference sequence). CDR3 amino acids: CASSRDTVTYNEQFF. CDR3 in DNA: TGTGCCAGCAGCCGGGACACTGTCACCTACAATGAGCAGTTCTTC.

This clone was observed once. The chain recombines TRBV2 with TRBJ2-7, with D uncertain. V was shortened by 5 bases and J by 2 bases, with 16 bases between the two germline ends. The CDR3 runs to 15 residues. Per germline, CDR1 SNHLY and CDR2 FYNNEI. The CDR3 nucleotides are TGTGCCAGCAGTTTGGCGGCAGCTTACGCCTACGAGCAGTACTTC. As protein: CASSLAAAYAYEQYF. Drawing the rest from reference TRBV2 and TRBJ2-7, the complete variable domain is EPEVTQTPSHQVTQMGQEVILRCVPISNHLYFYWYRQILGQKVEFLVSFYNNEISEKSEIFDDQFSVERPDGSNFTLKIRSTKLEDSAMYFCASSLAAAYAYEQYFGPGTRLTVT.

The gene calls are TRBV18 and TRBJ1-5; 7 positions match TRBD1. Looked up from germline, CDR1 is KGHSH and CDR2 is LQKENI. V shed 3 bases and J 5 bases; nucleotides not matched to a gene: 7. CDR3 size: 15 residues. CDR3 residues: CASSPGGTEDQPQHF. Here the CDR3 DNA reads TGTGCCAGCTCACCTGGCGGGACAGAGGATCAGCCCCAGCATTTT.

The CDR3 bases are TGTGCCAGCAGTCCATCACTCCTAGTACTGCGAGAGCAGTTCTTC. Residues: CASSPSLLVLREQFF. V and J are TRBV28 and TRBJ2-1; D is undetermined. Trimming left V 5 bases short and J 10 bases short, with 21 bases between. CDR3 size: 15 residues. CDR1 and CDR2 from the germline V gene are MDHEN and SYDVKM. The full variable domain, its missing parts supplied by reference TRBV28 and TRBJ2-1, is DVKVTQSSRYLVKRTGEKVFLECVQDMDHENMFWYRQDPGLGLRLIYFSYDVKMKEKGDIPEGYSVSREKKERFSLILESASTNQTSMYLCASSPSLLVLREQFFGPGTRLTVL.

The chain combines TRBV18 with TRBJ2-1; the match to TRBD1 covers 7 bases. The V segment lost 3 bases and the J segment 3 bases; nucleotides outside the gene matches: 5. Germline V gene lookup returns CDR1 KGHSH and CDR2 LQKENI. CDR3 length: 15 residues. Written as DNA, the CDR3 is TGTGCCAGCTCACCTACGACAGGGCTCTACAATGAGCAGTTCTTC. Its protein product is CASSPTTGLYNEQFF.

The chain is built from TRBV12-2 and TRBJ1-1. TRBV12-2 is a pseudogene. The CDR3 is 13 amino acids. This CDR3 reads CASRKQRGTEAFF. DNA for the CDR3: TGTGCAAGTCGTAAACAACGGGGGACTGAAGCTTTCTTT.

This rearrangement joins TRBV2 to TRBJ1-6; no clear D gene. CDR1 and CDR2 from the germline V gene are SNHLY and FYNNEI. Between the trimmed V and J ends, which lost 8 bases and 4 bases, there was a span of 12 bases. The CDR3 is made up of 14 amino acids. DNA of the CDR3: TGTGCCAGCCTGGGAGCTAGATATAATTCACCCCTCCACTTT. Protein sequence: CASLGARYNSPLHF.

The genes are TRBV5-5 and TRBJ1-2; TRBD1 matches at 9 bases. The V gene end was trimmed by 3 bases and the J gene end by 8 bases; junction bases not matched to a gene: 14. There are 16 residues in the CDR3. CDR1 is SGHKS and CDR2 is YYEKEE in the germline V gene (reference sequence). DNA of the CDR3: TGTGCCAGCAGCTCGGGCCGGGACAGGGTCCCCTGGGGCTACACCTTC. This gives the protein CASSSGRDRVPWGYTF. Variable domain in full (rest from reference TRBV5-5 and TRBJ1-2): DAGVTQSPTHLIKTRGQQVTLRCSPISGHKSVSWYQQVLGQGPQFIFQYYEKEERGRGNFPDRFSARQFPNYSSELNVNALLLGDSALYLCASSSGRDRVPWGYTFGSGTRLTVV.

This clone occurred once. This chain links TRBV6-5 with TRBJ2-4; maybe TRBD1 (6 bases). The CDR3 is made up of 12 amino acids. Germline CDR1 MNHEY, CDR2 SVGAGI. V was clipped by 4 bases and J by 11 bases, with 12 bases between them. The CDR3 region is CASSSGAWVQYF. CDR3 DNA sequence: TGTGCCAGCAGTTCAGGGGCATGGGTTCAGTACTTC.

The genes are TRBV7-5 and TRBJ1-5; no DNA check was done on the table's D call, TRBD1. TRBV7-5 is assigned pseudogene status. This CDR3 has 17 residues. CDR3 in DNA: TGTGTCAGAAGCTTGCCCCATACCGGGACAGGAAATCAGCCCCAGCATTTT. Translation gives CVRSLPHTGTGNQPQHF.

The chain has TRBV9 and TRBJ2-1; 8 nucleotides align to TRBD2. There are 15 residues in the CDR3. With 4 bases clipped from V and 2 bases from J, the junction kept 5 bases outside the gene matches. CDR1 SGDLS and CDR2 YYNGEE come from the germline V gene. The CDR3 spells CASSSGGDPYNEQFF. The CDR3 DNA follows: TGTGCCAGCAGCAGCGGGGGCGATCCCTACAATGAGCAGTTCTTC.

The rearrangement uses TRBV7-8 and TRBJ1-2; possible D gene TRBD1, 5 bases. This CDR3 region has 15 residues. Germline CDR1 is SGHVS and CDR2 is FQNEAQ. Between the trimmed V and J ends, which lost 5 bases and 4 bases, there was a span of 17 bases. CDR3 DNA: TGTGCCAGCAGCCAGGGTGGGGGGACCTTCTATGGCTACACCTTC. It codes for CASSQGGGTFYGYTF.

V usage is TRBV12-5 and J usage is TRBJ1-1; no firm D call. In germline, CDR1 is LGHNT, CDR2 FRNRAP. CDR3 size: 16 residues. V lost 1 base and J 1 base, leaving 13 bases between the germline ends. The DNA for the CDR3 is TGTGCTAGTGGTTTGGCGGAGGCAGTCTCGAACACTGAAGCTTTCTTT. Protein product: CASGLAEAVSNTEAFF.

The rearrangement joins TRBV11-3 to TRBJ1-1; a weak D match, TRBD1 (5 bases). This CDR3 has 13 residues. Per germline, CDR1 SGHNT and CDR2 YENEEA. V lost 5 bases and J 11 bases, leaving 18 bases between the germline ends. The CDR3 reads CASSPRDSKDAFF. The CDR3, as DNA: TGTGCCAGCAGCCCCCGGGACTCGAAAGATGCTTTCTTT.

J is TRBJ1-1 and V is TRBV5-1; the D gene is possibly TRBD1 (6 bases). This CDR3 has 16 residues. V dropped 3 bases and J dropped 1 base, with 16 bases sitting between them. Germline V gene data show CDR1 as SGHRS and CDR2 as YFSETQ. The CDR3 coding sequence is TGCGCCAGCAGCTCGGACCTCGACAGGCCGAACACTGAAGCTTTCTTT. Translated, it gives CASSSDLDRPNTEAFF.

This clone was counted a single time. V and J are TRBV28 and TRBJ2-7; D not resolved. This CDR3 has 12 residues. Trimming removed 4 bases at V and 3 bases at J, with 7 bases between. CDR1 and CDR2 from the germline V gene are MDHEN and SYDVKM. The CDR3 is CASSSPYYEQYF. Written as DNA, the CDR3 is TGTGCCAGCAGTTCCCCGTACTACGAGCAGTACTTC.

J is TRBJ2-7 and V is TRBV19; TRBD1 aligns across 10 bases. The CDR3 runs to 15 residues. V dropped 5 bases and J dropped 2; count of bases not matched to a gene: 6. The germline gives CDR1 LNHDA, CDR2 SQIVND (reference sequence). The CDR3 DNA sequence: TGTGCCAGTAGTGACCGTGGGACAGGGGCCTACGAGCAGTACTTC. Its translation is CASSDRGTGAYEQYF.

This chain uses TRBV12-3 or TRBV12-4 with TRBJ1-2; TRBD1 agrees at 9 bases. V gave up 7 bases and J gave up 6 bases; unmatched junction bases: 0. There are 11 residues in the CDR3. The chain's CDR3 is CASNRGHGYTF. The CDR3 coding sequence is TGTGCCAGCAACAGGGGGCATGGCTACACCTTC.

The chain combines TRBV28 with TRBJ1-1; D possibly corresponds to TRBD1 (5 bases). V lost 4 bases and J 6 bases, leaving 9 bases between the germline ends. Germline V gene data show CDR1 as MDHEN and CDR2 as SYDVKM. This CDR3 has 12 residues. The CDR3 nucleotides read TGTGCCAGCAGTTCTCAGGGCTCTGAAGCTTTCTTT. Translated, it gives CASSSQGSEAFF.

The chain couples TRBV5-6 to TRBJ2-1; D remains unclear. Germline V gives CDR1 SGHDT, CDR2 YYEEEE. Trimming cost V 0 bases and J 10 bases, with 8 bases left between them. This CDR3 spans 12 amino acids. CDR3 bases: TGTGCCAGCAGCTTGGATGGGCCGGAGCAGTTCTTC. It codes for CASSLDGPEQFF. The whole variable domain, filled in from reference TRBV5-6 and TRBJ2-1, reads DAGVTQSPTHLIKTRGQQVTLRCSPKSGHDTVSWYQQALGQGPQFIFQYYEEEERQRGNFPDRFSGHQFPNYSSELNVNALLLGDSALYLCASSLDGPEQFFGPGTRLTVL.

On this clone itself: Other DNA sequences in this sample translate to the same CDR3. The V and J genes are TRBV5-1 and TRBJ2-3, with TRBD1 matching over 8 bases. Germline V gene sequence: CDR1 SGHRS, CDR2 YFSETQ. CDR3 length equals 14 residues. V dropped 3 bases and J dropped 2; count of bases not matched to a gene: 2. The CDR3 loop reads CASSWDRSTDTQYF. As DNA, the CDR3 is TGCGCCAGCAGCTGGGACAGGTCCACAGATACGCAGTATTTT.

This clone came up a few times. This chain uses TRBV5-5 with TRBJ1-5; the match to TRBD1 covers 7 bases. Germline CDR1 is SGHKS and CDR2 is YYEKEE (reference sequence). The V gene end was trimmed by 4 bases and the J gene end by 7 bases; junction bases not matched to a gene: 11. The CDR3 runs 15 residues. The chain's CDR3 is CASSLAQGGGQPQHF. CDR3 nucleotides: TGTGCCAGCAGCCTGGCCCAGGGGGGAGGACAGCCCCAGCATTTT.

This clone appeared a single time. This sequence joins TRBV7-6 and TRBJ1-5; 9 bases align to TRBD1. The CDR3 consists of 16 residues. CDR1 is SGHVS, CDR2 FNYEAQ, per germline. The V gene end was trimmed by 4 bases and the J gene end by 1 base; junction bases not matched to a gene: 5. The CDR3 bases are TGTGCCAGCAGCTCATTCGGACAGGGGAGCAATCAGCCCCAGCATTTT. Residues: CASSSFGQGSNQPQHF.

This sequence joins TRBV18 and TRBJ2-7; 10 bases fit TRBD1. This CDR3 is 17 amino acids long. The V gene end was trimmed by 6 bases and the J gene end by 2 bases; junction bases not matched to a gene: 13. Germline CDR1 is KGHSH and CDR2 is LQKENI. The CDR3 sequence is CASSSGYVGTGAYEQYF. The CDR3 DNA reads as TGTGCCAGCTCGTCAGGATACGTTGGGACAGGGGCCTACGAGCAGTACTTC.

CDR3 sequence (DNA): TGTGCCATCTGGGAACAGGGAAACTATGGCTACACCTTC. Translated: CAIWEQGNYGYTF. The chain recombines TRBV10-3 with TRBJ1-2; D possibly corresponds to TRBD1 (6 bases). The CDR3 sequence is 13 residues long. Trimming removed 8 bases from V and 2 bases from J, with 12 bases in between. Germline-derived CDR1 and CDR2 are ENHRY and SYGVKD.

The chain employs TRBV28 and TRBJ2-3, with a weak D call TRBD1 (5 bases). The ends were cut back, 7 bases at V and 9 bases at J, with 20 bases in the middle. Germline-derived CDR1 and CDR2 are MDHEN and SYDVKM. This CDR3 has 14 residues. This CDR3 reads CASNAPSGLRTQYF. CDR3 nucleotides: TGTGCCAGCAACGCCCCGTCAGGGTTGAGGACGCAGTATTTT.